A single T cell receptor beta chain is shown here with its context. Its specificity is unknown. These data originate in a study of T cell repertoires in ileal Crohn's disease. Study-wide points: High-frequency clones were more common in sorted CD8 than CD4 cells. Clonal expansions were more frequent in active smokers than non-smokers at surgery.

Assay used: immunoSEQ multiplex PCR; TCRdb lists only in-frame clones, some missing. The table has some 12,000 clones, around three quarters seen once. The sequenced material came from ileal tissue. The sequence came from an adult with Crohn's disease.

The CDR3 loop reads CASSALLAGMWDTQYF. The CDR3 region has the DNA TGTGCCAGCAGCGCCTTACTAGCGGGGATGTGGGATACGCAGTATTTT. This chain connects TRBV7-6 to TRBJ2-3; TRBD2 matches at 10 bases. The V gene end was trimmed by 5 bases and the J gene end by 6 bases; junction bases not matched to a gene: 11. Germline V gives CDR1 SGHVS, CDR2 FNYEAQ. The CDR3 spans 16 residues.